This TCR beta chain was recovered during a study of CD8 T cells in ankylosing spondylitis. As regards this clonotype: Its cognate antigen is unknown.

TCRdb analysed the 5' RACE reads with MiXCR anew, one entry per CDR3 protein. The table lists more than 100,000 distinct CDR3 sequences, about a sixth of them singletons. Per germline, CDR1 SGHDN and CDR2 FVKESK. CDR3 length: 16 amino acids. With 0 bases removed from V and 6 bases from J, the gap between germline ends came to 15 bases. Findings of the study overall: Reportedly, disease-linked clones are significantly enriched in ankylosing spondylitis patients' matched synovial fluid. Among TCR beta sequences, a motif of under ten highly homologous variants appeared characteristic of ankylosing spondylitis blood. Clones linked to disease, bearing a CD8+ phenotype, were relatively rare in peripheral blood. Existing reports had already noted some motif variants in reactive arthritis synovial fluid and blood.

This TCR was sampled from a male donor with ankylosing spondylitis. The sample taken for sequencing was blood, either unsorted or a sorted T cell fraction (not recorded which). The gene calls are TRBV14 and TRBJ2-1; no clear D. CDR3: CASSQDFSRSVNEQFF. CDR3 DNA sequence: TGTGCCAGCAGCCAAGATTTCAGTCGCTCGGTCAATGAGCAGTTCTTC.